Sequencing of this T cell receptor beta chain was carried out in a study of blood T cells in healthy people across ages. The wider study: With template switching, about one barcoded beta molecule was captured per two T cells.

This clonotype appeared a few times. Then a second PCR, running roughly 7 to 11 cycles, was carried out with a sample-barcoded 5' primer and a J-beta primer mix. TCRdb fed the 5' RACE reads into MiXCR, producing one record per CDR3 protein. This table has 540,000 or so distinct CDR3 sequences, 45% to 55% appearing once. V lost 6 bases and J lost 2, with 12 bases in between. Germline-derived CDR1 and CDR2 are SGHRS and YFSETQ. The CDR3 has 13 residues. This clonotype was obtained from a man older than 75 in good health. The specimen was blood. The chain links TRBV5-1 to TRBJ2-7, with D possibly being TRBD1 or TRBD2 (5 bases each). The DNA for the CDR3 is TGCGCCAGCACCTCAGGGACGACCTACGAGCAGTACTTC. Translation: CASTSGTTYEQYF.